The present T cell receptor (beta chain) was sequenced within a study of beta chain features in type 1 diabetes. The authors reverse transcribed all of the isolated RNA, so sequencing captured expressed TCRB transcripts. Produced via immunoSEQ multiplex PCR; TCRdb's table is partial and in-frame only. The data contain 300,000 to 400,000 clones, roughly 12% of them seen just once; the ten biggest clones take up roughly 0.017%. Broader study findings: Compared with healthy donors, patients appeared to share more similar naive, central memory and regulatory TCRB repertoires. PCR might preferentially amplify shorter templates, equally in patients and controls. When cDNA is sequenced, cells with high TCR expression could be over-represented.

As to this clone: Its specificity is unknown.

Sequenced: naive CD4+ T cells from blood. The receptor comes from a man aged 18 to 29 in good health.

DNA of the CDR3: TGCGCCAGCAGCTTCGGGGGGGATCAGCCCCAGCATTTT. It encodes CASSFGGDQPQHF. The V call is TRBV5-1, the J call TRBJ1-5; TRBD1 is a possible D gene (5 bases). The V end was cut by 2 bases, the J end by 5 bases, with 8 bases between. CDR3 length: 13 amino acids. The germline V gene encodes CDR1 SGHRS and CDR2 YFSETQ.